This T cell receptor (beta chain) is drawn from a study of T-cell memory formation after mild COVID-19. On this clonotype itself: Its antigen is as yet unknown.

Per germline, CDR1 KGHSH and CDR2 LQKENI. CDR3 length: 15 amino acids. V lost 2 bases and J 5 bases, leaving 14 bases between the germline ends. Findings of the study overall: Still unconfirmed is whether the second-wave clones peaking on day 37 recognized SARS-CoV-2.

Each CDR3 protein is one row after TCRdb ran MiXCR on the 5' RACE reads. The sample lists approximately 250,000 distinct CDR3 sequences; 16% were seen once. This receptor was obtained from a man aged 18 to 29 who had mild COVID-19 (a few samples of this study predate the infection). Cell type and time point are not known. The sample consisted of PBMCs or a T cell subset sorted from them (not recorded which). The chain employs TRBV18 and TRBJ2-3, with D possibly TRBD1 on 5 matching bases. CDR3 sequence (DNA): TGTGCCAGCTCACCATTTAGGGGCCCGGAAGATACGCAGTATTTT. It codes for CASSPFRGPEDTQYF.